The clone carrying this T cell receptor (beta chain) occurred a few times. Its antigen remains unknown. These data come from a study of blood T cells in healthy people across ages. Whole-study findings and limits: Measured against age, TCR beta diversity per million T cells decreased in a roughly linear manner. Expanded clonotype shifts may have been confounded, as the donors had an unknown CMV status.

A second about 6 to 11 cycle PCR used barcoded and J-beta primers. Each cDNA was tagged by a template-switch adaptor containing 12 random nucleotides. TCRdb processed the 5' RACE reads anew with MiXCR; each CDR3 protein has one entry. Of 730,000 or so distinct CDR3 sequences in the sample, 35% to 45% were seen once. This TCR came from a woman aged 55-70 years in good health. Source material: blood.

In DNA, the CDR3 is TGTGCCAGCAGTTTCTCGGACGGCCCTTACTACGAGCAGTACTTC. It encodes CASSFSDGPYYEQYF. The chain uses TRBV12-3 or TRBV12-4 and TRBJ2-7; D not certain. CDR3 length: 15 residues. Between the trimmed V and J ends, which lost 3 bases and 3 bases, there was a span of 15 bases.